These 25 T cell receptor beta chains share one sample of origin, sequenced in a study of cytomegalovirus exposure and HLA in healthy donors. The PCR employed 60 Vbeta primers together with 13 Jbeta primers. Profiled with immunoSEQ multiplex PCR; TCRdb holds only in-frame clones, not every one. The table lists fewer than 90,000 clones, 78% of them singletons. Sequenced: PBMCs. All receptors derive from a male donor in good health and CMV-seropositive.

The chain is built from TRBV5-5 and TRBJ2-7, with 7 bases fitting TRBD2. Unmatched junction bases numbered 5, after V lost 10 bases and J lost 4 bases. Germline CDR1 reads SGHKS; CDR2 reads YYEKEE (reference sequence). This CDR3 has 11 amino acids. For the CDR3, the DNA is TGTGCCGTGGGGGACTATTACGAGCAGTACTTC. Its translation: CAVGDYYEQYF.

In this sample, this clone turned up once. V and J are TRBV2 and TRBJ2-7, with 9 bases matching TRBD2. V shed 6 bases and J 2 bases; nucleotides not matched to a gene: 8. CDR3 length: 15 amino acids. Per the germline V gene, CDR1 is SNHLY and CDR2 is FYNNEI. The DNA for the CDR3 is TGTGCCAGCAGCGCCAGCGGGAGGAGTGCCTACGAGCAGTACTTC. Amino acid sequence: CASSASGRSAYEQYF. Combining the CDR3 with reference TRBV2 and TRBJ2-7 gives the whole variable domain EPEVTQTPSHQVTQMGQEVILRCVPISNHLYFYWYRQILGQKVEFLVSFYNNEISEKSEIFDDQFSVERPDGSNFTLKIRSTKLEDSAMYFCASSASGRSAYEQYFGPGTRLTVT.

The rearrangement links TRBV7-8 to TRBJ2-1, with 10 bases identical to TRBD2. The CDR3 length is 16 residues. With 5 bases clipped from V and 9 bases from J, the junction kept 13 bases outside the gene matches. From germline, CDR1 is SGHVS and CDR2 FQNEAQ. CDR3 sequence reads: CASSAATSGISGEQFF. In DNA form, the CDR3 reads TGTGCCAGCAGCGCAGCTACTAGCGGGATATCAGGTGAGCAGTTCTTC. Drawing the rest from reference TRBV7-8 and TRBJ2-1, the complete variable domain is GAGVSQSPRYKVAKRGQDVALRCDPISGHVSLFWYQQALGQGPEFLTYFQNEAQLDKSGLPSDRFFAERPEGSVSTLKIQRTQQEDSAVYLCASSAATSGISGEQFFGPGTRLTVL.

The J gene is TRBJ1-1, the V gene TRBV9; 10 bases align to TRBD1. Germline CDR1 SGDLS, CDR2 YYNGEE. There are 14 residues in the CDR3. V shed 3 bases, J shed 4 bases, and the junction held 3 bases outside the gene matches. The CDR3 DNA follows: TGTGCCAGCAGCGGGGGACAGGGGACCACTGAAGCTTTCTTT. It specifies CASSGGQGTTEAFF.

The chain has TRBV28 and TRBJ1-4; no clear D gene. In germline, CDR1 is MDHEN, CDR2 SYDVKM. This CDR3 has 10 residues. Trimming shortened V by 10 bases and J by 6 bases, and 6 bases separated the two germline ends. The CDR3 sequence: CATRYEKLFF. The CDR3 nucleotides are TGTGCCACCCGGTATGAAAAACTGTTTTTT. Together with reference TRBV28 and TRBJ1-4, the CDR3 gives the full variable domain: DVKVTQSSRYLVKRTGEKVFLECVQDMDHENMFWYRQDPGLGLRLIYFSYDVKMKEKGDIPEGYSVSREKKERFSLILESASTNQTSMYLCATRYEKLFFGSGTQLSVL.

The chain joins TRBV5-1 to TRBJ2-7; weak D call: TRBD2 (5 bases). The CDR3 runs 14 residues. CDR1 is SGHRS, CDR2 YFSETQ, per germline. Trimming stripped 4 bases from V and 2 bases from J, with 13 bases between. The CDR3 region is CASSQLTNTYEQYF. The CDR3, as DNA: TGCGCCAGCAGCCAACTGACTAATACCTACGAGCAGTACTTC.

This CDR3 is CASSESGGSREQFF. CDR3 nucleotide sequence: TGCGCCAGCAGTGAGTCGGGTGGGAGCAGAGAGCAGTTCTTC. This sequence joins TRBV10-1 and TRBJ2-1; possibly TRBD2 for D (5 bases). Germline V gene data show CDR1 as WNHNN and CDR2 as SYGVQD (reference sequence). The CDR3 is made up of 14 amino acids. Trimming stripped 0 bases from V and 10 bases from J, with 13 bases between.

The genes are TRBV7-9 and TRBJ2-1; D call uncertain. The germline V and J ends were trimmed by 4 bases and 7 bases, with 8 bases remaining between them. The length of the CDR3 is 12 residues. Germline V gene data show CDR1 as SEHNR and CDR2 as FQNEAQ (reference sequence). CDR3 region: CASSSRSNEQFF. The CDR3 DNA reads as TGTGCCAGCAGCTCAAGGAGTAATGAGCAGTTCTTC.

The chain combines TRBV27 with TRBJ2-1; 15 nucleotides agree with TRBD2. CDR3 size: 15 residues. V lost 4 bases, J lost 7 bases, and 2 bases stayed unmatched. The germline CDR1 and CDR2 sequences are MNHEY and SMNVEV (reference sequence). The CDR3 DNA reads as TGTGCCAGCAGTTCGGGACTAGCGGGAGGAAATGAGCAGTTCTTC. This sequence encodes CASSSGLAGGNEQFF.

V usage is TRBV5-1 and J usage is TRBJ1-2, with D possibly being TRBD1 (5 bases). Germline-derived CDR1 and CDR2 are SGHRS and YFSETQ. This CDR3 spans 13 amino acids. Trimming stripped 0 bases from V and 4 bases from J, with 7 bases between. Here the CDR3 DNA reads TGCGCCAGCAGCTTGGAAACAGGCTATGGCTACACCTTC. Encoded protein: CASSLETGYGYTF. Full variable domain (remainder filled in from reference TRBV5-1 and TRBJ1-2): KAGVTQTPRYLIKTRGQQVTLSCSPISGHRSVSWYQQTPGQGLQFLFEYFSETQRNKGNFPGRFSGRQFSNSRSEMNVSTLELGDSALYLCASSLETGYGYTFGSGTRLTVV.

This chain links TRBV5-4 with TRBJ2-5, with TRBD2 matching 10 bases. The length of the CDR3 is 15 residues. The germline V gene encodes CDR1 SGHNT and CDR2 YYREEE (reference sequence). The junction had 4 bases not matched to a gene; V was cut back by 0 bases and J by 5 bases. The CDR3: CASSLAVSGGETQYF. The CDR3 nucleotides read TGTGCCAGCAGCTTGGCCGTTAGCGGGGGGGAGACCCAGTACTTC.

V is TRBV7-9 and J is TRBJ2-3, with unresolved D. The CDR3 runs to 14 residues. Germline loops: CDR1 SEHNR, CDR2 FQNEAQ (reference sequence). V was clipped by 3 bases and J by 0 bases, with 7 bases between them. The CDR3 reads CASSLSVSTDTQYF. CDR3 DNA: TGTGCCAGCAGCTTGAGCGTTAGCACAGATACGCAGTATTTT.

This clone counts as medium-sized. CDR3: CASTETGWGEQYF. The CDR3 DNA reads as TGTGCCAGTACCGAGACAGGGTGGGGCGAGCAGTACTTC. The genes are TRBV19 and TRBJ2-7; 7 bases fit TRBD1. This CDR3 spans 13 amino acids. The germline CDR1 and CDR2 sequences are LNHDA and SQIVND (reference sequence). After removal of 7 bases from V and 6 bases from J, the junction contained 9 bases not matched to a gene.

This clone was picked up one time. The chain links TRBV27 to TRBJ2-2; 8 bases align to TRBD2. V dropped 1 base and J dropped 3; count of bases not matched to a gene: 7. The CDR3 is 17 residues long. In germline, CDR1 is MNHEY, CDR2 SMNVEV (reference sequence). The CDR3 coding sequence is TGTGCCAGCAGTTTATATTCCAGCGGGAGTTACACCGGGGAGCTGTTTTTT. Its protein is CASSLYSSGSYTGELFF.

The CDR3, as DNA: TGTGCCAGCAAAAGACCCGCGGTACAAGAGACCCAGTACTTC. Translated, it gives CASKRPAVQETQYF. This chain uses TRBV6-5 with TRBJ2-5, with no clear D. In germline, CDR1 is MNHEY, CDR2 SVGAGI. The CDR3 has 14 residues. V dropped 7 bases and J dropped 2 bases, with 14 bases sitting between them.

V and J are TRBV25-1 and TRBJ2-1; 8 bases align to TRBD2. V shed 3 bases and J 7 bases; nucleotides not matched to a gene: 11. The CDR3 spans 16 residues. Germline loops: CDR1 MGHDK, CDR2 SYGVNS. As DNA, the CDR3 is TGTGCCAGCAGTGATTTTACTAGCGGAGGGGGAAATGAGCAGTTCTTC. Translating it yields CASSDFTSGGGNEQFF.

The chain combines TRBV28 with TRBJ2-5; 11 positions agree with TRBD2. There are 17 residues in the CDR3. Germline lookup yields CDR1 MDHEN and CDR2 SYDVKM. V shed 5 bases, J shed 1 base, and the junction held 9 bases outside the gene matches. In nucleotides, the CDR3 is TGTGCCAGCAGTCTTCCACGTAGCGGGAGGGCCCAAGAGACCCAGTACTTC. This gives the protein CASSLPRSGRAQETQYF.

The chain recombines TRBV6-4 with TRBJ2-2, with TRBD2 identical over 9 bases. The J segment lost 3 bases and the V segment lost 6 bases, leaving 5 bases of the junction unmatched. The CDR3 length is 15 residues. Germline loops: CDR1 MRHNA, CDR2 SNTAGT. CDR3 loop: CASRKTSGYTGELFF. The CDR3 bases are TGTGCCAGCAGGAAGACTAGCGGATACACCGGGGAGCTGTTTTTT.

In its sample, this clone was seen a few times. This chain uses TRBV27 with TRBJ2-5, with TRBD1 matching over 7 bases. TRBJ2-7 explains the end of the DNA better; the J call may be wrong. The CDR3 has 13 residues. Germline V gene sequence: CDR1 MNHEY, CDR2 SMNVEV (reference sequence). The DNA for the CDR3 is TGTGCCAGCAGTTCGGGACAGTTCTACGAGCAGTACTTC. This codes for CASSSGQFYEQYF.

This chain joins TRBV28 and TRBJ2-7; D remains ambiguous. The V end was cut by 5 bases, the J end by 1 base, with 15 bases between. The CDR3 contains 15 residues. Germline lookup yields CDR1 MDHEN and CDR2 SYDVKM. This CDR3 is CASSTPEWNSYEQYF. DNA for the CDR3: TGTGCCAGCAGTACGCCGGAGTGGAATTCCTACGAGCAGTACTTC.

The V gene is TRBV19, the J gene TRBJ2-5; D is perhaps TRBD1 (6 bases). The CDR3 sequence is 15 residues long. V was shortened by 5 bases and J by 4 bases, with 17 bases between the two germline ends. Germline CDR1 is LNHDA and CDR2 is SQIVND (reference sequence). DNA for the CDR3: TGTGCCAGTAGTCCCCCAGAGGGGACAAGAGAGACCCAGTACTTC. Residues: CASSPPEGTRETQYF.

CDR3 nucleotide sequence: TGCAGCGTACAAGTCGGACTAGCGGCTTCCTACAATGAGCAGTTCTTC. It yields the protein CSVQVGLAASYNEQFF. The chain employs TRBV29-1 and TRBJ2-1, with 10 bases fitting TRBD2. The germline CDR1 and CDR2 sequences are SQVTM and ANQGSEA. V was pared by 6 bases and J by 1 base, with 9 bases of the junction left unmatched. CDR3 length equals 16 residues.

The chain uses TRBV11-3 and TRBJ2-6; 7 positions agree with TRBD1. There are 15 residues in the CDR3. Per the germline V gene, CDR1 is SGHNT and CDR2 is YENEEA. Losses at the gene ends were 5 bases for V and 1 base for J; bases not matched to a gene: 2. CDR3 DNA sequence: TGTGCCAGCAGCCCCAGGGGGTCTGGGGCCAACGTCCTGACTTTC. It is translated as CASSPRGSGANVLTF.

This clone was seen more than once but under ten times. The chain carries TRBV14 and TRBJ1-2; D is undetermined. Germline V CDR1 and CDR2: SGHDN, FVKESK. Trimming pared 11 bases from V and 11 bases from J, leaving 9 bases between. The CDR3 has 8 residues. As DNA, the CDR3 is TGTGCCGGTACCGGGTACACCTTC. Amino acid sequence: CAGTGYTF.

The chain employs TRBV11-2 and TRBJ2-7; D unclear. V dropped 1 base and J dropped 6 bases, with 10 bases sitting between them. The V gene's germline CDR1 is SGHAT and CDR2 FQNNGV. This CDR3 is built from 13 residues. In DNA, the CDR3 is TGTGCCAGCAGCTTAGTTGTTTCCGGCGAGCAGTACTTC. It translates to CASSLVVSGEQYF. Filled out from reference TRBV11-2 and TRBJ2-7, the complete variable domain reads EAGVAQSPRYKIIEKRQSVAFWCNPISGHATLYWYQQILGQGPKLLIQFQNNGVVDDSQLPKDRFSAERLKGVDSTLKIQPAKLEDSAVYLCASSLVVSGEQYFGPGTRLTVT.